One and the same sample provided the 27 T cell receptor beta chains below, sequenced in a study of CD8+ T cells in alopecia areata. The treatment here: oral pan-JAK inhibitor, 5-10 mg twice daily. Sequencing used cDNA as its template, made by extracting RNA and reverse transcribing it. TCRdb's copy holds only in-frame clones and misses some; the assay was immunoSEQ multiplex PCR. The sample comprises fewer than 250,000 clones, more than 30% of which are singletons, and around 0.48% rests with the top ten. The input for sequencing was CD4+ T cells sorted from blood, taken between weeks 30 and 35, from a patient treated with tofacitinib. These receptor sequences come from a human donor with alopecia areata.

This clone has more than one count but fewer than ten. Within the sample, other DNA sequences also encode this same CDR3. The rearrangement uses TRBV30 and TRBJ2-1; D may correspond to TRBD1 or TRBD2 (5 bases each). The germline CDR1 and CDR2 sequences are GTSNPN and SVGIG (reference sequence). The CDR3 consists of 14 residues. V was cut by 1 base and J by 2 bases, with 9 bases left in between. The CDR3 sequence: CAWSGRGPYNEQFF. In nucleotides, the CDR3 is TGTGCCTGGAGTGGAAGGGGACCCTACAATGAGCAGTTCTTC.

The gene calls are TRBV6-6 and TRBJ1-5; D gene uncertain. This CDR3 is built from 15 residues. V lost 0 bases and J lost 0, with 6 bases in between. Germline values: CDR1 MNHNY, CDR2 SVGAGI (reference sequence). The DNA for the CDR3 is TGTGCCAGCAGTTACTCGGGGAATAGCAATCAGCCCCAGCATTTT. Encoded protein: CASSYSGNSNQPQHF.

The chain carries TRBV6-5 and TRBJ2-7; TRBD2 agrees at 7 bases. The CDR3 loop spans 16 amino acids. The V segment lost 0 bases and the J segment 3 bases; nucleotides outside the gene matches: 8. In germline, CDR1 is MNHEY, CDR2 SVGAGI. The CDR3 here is CASSYSGWRENYEQYF. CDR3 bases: TGTGCCAGCAGTTACTCGGGGTGGCGGGAGAACTACGAGCAGTACTTC.

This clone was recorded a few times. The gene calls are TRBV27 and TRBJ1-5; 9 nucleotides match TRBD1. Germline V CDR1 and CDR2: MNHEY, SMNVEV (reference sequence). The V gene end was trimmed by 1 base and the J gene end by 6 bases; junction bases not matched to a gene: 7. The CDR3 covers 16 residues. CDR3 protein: CASSLYGTGSAQPQHF. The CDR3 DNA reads TGTGCCAGCAGTTTATACGGGACAGGGAGTGCTCAGCCCCAGCATTTT.

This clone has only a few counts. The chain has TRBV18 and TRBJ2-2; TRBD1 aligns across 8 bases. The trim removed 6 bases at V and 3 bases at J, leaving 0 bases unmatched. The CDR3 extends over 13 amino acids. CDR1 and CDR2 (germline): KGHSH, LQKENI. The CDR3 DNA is TGTGCCAGCTCGGACAGGGACACCGGGGAGCTGTTTTTT. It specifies CASSDRDTGELFF. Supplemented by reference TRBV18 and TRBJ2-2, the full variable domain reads NAGVMQNPRHLVRRRGQEARLRCSPMKGHSHVYWYRQLPEEGLKFMVYLQKENIIDESGMPKERFSAEFPKEGPSILRIQQVVRGDSAAYFCASSDRDTGELFFGEGSRLTVL.

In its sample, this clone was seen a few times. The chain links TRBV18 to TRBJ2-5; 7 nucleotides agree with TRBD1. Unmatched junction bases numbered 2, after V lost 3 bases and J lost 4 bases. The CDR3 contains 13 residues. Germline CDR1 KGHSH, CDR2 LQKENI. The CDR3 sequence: CASSPSGGETQYF. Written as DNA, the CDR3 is TGTGCCAGCTCACCTTCAGGGGGAGAGACCCAGTACTTC.

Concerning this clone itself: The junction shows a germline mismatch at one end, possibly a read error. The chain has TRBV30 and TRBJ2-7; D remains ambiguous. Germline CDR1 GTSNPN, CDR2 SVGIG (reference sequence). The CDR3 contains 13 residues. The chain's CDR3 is CAWSVGSSYERYF. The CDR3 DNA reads TGTGCCTGGAGTGTTGGAAGCTCCTACGAGCGGTACTTC.

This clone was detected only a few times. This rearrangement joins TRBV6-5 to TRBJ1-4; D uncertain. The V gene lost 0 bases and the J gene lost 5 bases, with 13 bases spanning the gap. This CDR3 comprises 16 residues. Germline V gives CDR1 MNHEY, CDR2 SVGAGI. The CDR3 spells CASSYSRASPNEKLFF. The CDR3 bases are TGTGCCAGCAGTTACTCGCGGGCCAGCCCAAATGAAAAACTGTTTTTT.

The CDR3 bases are TGTGCCAGCAGCTACTCGCGAGGACTAGCGGGAGCGGCTACGCAGTATTTT. Amino acids: CASSYSRGLAGAATQYF. The chain recombines TRBV2 with TRBJ2-3; 13 bases map to TRBD2. This CDR3 is built from 17 residues. V was clipped by 6 bases and J by 8 bases; unmatched bases: 14. CDR1 is SNHLY, CDR2 FYNNEI, per germline.

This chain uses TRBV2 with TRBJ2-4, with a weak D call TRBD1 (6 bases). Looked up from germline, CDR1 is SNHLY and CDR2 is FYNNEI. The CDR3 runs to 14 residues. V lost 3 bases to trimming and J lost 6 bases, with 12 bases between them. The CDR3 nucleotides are TGTGCCAGCAGTGATACAAGGGGGATAAACATTCAGTACTTC. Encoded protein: CASSDTRGINIQYF.

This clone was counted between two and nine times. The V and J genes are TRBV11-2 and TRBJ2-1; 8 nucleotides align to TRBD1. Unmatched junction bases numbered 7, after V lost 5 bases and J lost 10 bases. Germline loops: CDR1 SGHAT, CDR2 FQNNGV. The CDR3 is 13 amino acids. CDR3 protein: CASSLDRAMEQFF. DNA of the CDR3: TGTGCCAGCAGCCTGGACAGGGCAATGGAGCAGTTCTTC.

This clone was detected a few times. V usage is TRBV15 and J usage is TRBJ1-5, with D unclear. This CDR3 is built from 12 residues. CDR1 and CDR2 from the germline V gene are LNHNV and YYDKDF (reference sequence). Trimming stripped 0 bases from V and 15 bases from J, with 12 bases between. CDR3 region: CATSRDHNTRHF. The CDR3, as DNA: TGTGCCACCAGCAGAGATCACAATACTCGGCATTTT.

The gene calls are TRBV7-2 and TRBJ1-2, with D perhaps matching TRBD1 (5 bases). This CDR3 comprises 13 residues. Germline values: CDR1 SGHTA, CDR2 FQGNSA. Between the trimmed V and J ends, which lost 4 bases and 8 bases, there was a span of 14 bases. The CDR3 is CASSYSGTAGYTF. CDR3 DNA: TGTGCCAGCAGCTACTCAGGGACGGCGGGCTACACCTTC.

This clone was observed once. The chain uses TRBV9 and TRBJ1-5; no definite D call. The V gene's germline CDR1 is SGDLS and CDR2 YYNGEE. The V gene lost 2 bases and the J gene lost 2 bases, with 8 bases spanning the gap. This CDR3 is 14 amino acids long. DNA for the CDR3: TGTGCCAGCAGCGTTAGTTCGGGCAATCAGCCCCAGCATTTT. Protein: CASSVSSGNQPQHF.

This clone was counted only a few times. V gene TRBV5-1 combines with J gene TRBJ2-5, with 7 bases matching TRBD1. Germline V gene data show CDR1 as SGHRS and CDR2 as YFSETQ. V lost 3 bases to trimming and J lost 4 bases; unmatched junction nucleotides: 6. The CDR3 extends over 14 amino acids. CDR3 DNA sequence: TGCGCCAGCAGCTCGGACAGGATTGGAGAGACCCAGTACTTC. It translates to CASSSDRIGETQYF.

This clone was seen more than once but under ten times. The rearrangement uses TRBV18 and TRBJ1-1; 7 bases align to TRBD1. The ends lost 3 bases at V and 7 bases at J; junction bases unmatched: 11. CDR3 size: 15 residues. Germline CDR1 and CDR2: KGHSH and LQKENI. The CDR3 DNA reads TGTGCCAGCTCACCCCCTCGGGACAGCAAAAATGAAGCTTTCTTT. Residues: CASSPPRDSKNEAFF.

The CDR3 DNA reads as TGTGCCAGCAGCCAACAGGGAACGGGGGGCTACACCTTC. It specifies CASSQQGTGGYTF. The chain joins TRBV14 to TRBJ1-2, with D possibly being TRBD1 (5 bases). Trimming pared 2 bases from V and 8 bases from J, leaving 12 bases between. This CDR3 is built from 13 residues. Germline values: CDR1 SGHDN, CDR2 FVKESK. The whole variable domain, remainder taken from reference TRBV14 and TRBJ1-2, is EAGVTQFPSHSVIEKGQTVTLRCDPISGHDNLYWYRRVMGKEIKFLLHFVKESKQDESGMPNNRFLAERTGGTYSTLKVQPAELEDSGVYFCASSQQGTGGYTFGSGTRLTVV.

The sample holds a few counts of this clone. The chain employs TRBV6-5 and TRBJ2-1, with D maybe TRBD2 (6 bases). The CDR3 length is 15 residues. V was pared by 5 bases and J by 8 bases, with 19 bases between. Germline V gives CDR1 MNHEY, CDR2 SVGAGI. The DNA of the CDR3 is TGTGCCAGCAGTAGGCCAAGGGCGGGGCAACATGAGCAGTTCTTC. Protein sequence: CASSRPRAGQHEQFF.

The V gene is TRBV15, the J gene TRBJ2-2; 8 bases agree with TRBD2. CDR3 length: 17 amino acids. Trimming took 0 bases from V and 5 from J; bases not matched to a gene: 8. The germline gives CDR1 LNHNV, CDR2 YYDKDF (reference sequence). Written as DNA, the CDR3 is TGTGCCACCAGCAGAGATCCGGGAGGGCCTAGGACCGGGGAGCTGTTTTTT. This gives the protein CATSRDPGGPRTGELFF.

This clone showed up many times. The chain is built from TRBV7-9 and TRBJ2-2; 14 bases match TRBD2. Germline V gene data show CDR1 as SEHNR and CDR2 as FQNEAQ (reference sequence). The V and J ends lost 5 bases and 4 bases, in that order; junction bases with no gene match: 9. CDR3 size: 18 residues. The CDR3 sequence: CASSTGTSGRRGTGELFF. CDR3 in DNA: TGTGCCAGCAGCACCGGGACTAGCGGGAGACGGGGCACCGGGGAGCTGTTTTTT. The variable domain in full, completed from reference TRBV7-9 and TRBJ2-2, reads DTGVSQNPRHKITKRGQNVTFRCDPISEHNRLYWYRQTLGQGPEFLTYFQNEAQLEKSRLLSDRFSAERPKGSFSTLEIQRTEQGDSAMYLCASSTGTSGRRGTGELFFGEGSRLTVL.

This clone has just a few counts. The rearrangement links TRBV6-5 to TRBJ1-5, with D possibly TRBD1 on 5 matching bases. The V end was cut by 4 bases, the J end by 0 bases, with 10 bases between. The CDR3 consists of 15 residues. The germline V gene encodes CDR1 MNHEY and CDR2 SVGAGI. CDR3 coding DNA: TGTGCCAGCAGTTCCCTTGGGGGTAGCAATCAGCCCCAGCATTTT. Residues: CASSSLGGSNQPQHF.

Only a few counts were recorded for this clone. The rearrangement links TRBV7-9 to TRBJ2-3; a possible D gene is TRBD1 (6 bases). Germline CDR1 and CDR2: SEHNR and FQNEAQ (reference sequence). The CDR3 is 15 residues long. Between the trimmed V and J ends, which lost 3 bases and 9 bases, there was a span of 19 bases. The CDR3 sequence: CASSLGRGGHRTQYF. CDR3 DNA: TGTGCCAGCAGCTTGGGCAGGGGCGGCCACAGGACGCAGTATTTT. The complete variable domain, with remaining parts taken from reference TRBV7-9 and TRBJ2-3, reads DTGVSQNPRHKITKRGQNVTFRCDPISEHNRLYWYRQTLGQGPEFLTYFQNEAQLEKSRLLSDRFSAERPKGSFSTLEIQRTEQGDSAMYLCASSLGRGGHRTQYFGPGTRLTVL.

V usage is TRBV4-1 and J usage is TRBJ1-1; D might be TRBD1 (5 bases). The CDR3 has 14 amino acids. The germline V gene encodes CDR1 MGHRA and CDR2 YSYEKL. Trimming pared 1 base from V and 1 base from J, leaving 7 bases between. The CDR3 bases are TGCGCCAGCAGCCAAGTCGGGGGGAACACTGAAGCTTTCTTT. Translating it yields CASSQVGGNTEAFF.

CDR3 DNA sequence: TGTGCCAGCTCAAGTTCGCCGGATACGCAGTATTTT. The encoded protein is CASSSSPDTQYF. This sequence joins TRBV18 and TRBJ2-3; no clear D gene. Germline assignment: CDR1 KGHSH and CDR2 LQKENI. The CDR3 runs to 12 residues. Between the trimmed V and J ends, which lost 5 bases and 6 bases, there was a span of 9 bases.

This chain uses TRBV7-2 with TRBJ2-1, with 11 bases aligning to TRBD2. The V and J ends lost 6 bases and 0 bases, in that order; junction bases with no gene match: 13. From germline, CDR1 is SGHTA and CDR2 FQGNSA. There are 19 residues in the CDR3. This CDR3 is CASRAISGRAPISYNEQFF. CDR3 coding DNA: TGTGCCAGCAGAGCCATTAGCGGGAGGGCCCCCATCTCCTACAATGAGCAGTTCTTC.

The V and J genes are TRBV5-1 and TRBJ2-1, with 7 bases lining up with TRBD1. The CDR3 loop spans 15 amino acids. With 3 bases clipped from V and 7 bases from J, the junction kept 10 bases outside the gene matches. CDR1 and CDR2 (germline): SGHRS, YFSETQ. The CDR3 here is CASSWLTGSVNEQFF. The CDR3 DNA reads TGCGCCAGCAGCTGGTTGACAGGGTCTGTGAATGAGCAGTTCTTC.

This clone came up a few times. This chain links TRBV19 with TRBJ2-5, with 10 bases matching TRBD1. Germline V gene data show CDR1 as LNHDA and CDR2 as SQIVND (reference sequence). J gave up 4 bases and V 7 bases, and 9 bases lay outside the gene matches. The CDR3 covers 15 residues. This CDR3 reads CASTLRTGGGETQYF. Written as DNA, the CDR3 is TGTGCCAGTACCCTCCGGACAGGGGGAGGAGAGACCCAGTACTTC. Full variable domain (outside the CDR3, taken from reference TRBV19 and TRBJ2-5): DGGITQSPKYLFRKEGQNVTLSCEQNLNHDAMYWYRQDPGQGLRLIYYSQIVNDFQKGDIAEGYSVSREKKESFPLTVTSAQKNPTAFYLCASTLRTGGGETQYFGPGTRLLVL.